Shown below are 2 T cell receptor beta chains from a single sample sequenced in a study of sequential checkpoint blockade in melanoma. Some clones are missing from TCRdb's copy, which holds only in-frame ones; the method was immunoSEQ multiplex PCR. The sample holds around 15,000 clones; 52% are singletons and the top ten take around 15%. The treatment was: randomized to nivolumab then ipilimumab (arm A) or the reverse (arm B). Sequenced material: CD8+ T cells sorted from blood (inferred from file names), taken from a patient given nivolumab and ipilimumab in sequence. The origin of the receptors is a human donor with melanoma.

The chain employs TRBV6-1 and TRBJ2-3; D may be TRBD1 (6 bases). The CDR3 has 15 residues. The V gene's germline CDR1 is MNHNS and CDR2 SASEGT. The ends were cut back, 1 base at V and 0 bases at J, with 8 bases in the middle. Written as DNA, the CDR3 is TGTGCCAGCAGTGAAGGGACAGCTAGCACAGATACGCAGTATTTT. Translation: CASSEGTASTDTQYF.

This clone was detected a few times. This chain links TRBV7-3 with TRBJ2-1, with 8 bases aligning to TRBD2. The CDR3 spans 15 residues. V lost 2 bases, J lost 5 bases, and 5 bases stayed unmatched. The germline V gene encodes CDR1 SGHTA and CDR2 FQGTGA. CDR3 residues: CASSLDGGVHNEQFF. CDR3 nucleotide sequence: TGTGCCAGCAGCTTAGACGGGGGGGTCCACAATGAGCAGTTCTTC.